This TCR beta chain was sequenced in a study of shared clonotypes between healthy human individuals. Study-wide findings and caveats: Rarefaction analysis demonstrated incomplete sorted-subset sequencing notwithstanding large depth. It was only blood that was sampled, and tissue repertoires likely differ.

Several immunoSEQ plates received, in even portions, the genomic DNA of each subset. The protocol was immunoSEQ multiplex PCR, while the TCRdb copy is restricted to in-frame clones and leaves out a portion. The sample has around 620,000 clones, 85% to 95% seen once. Germline lookup yields CDR1 MNHEY and CDR2 SMNVEV (reference sequence). The junction had 4 bases not matched to a gene; V was cut back by 5 bases and J by 4 bases. CDR3 length equals 13 residues. Terminally differentiated effector memory CD45RA+ cells were left out of the naive CD8 fraction, which was CD45RO-negative and positively selected for CCR7. About this clone: Its specificity is unknown.

The chain has TRBV27 and TRBJ2-7; the match to TRBD2 covers 8 bases. The source is a woman aged 30 to 39 in good health. The sequenced sample was naive CD8+ T cells sorted from blood. In DNA, the CDR3 is TGTGCCAGCAGTACTAGCGGATTGTACGAGCAGTACTTC. Translating gives CASSTSGLYEQYF.